The clone carrying this T cell receptor (beta chain) occurred a few times. This specimen belongs to a study of blood T cell repertoires in COVID-19. Overall study: The United States, Italy and Spain supplied acute and convalescent COVID-19 samples.

With V trimmed by 7 bases and J by 7 bases, 6 bases remained unmatched. Germline lookup yields CDR1 MNHEY and CDR2 SVGAGI. There are 13 residues in the CDR3. Libraries were prepared by immunoSEQ multiplex PCR; TCRdb keeps only in-frame clonotypes and omits some of them. The sample shows under 200,000 clones, about 85% of them seen only once. The clonotype was recovered from a man between 65 and 85 years old with active or convalescent COVID-19. V gene TRBV6-5 combines with J gene TRBJ1-2, with 10 bases fitting TRBD1. The source material was peripheral blood. CDR3 nucleotide sequence: TGTGCCAGCAACGACAGGGGGCTTCTTGGCTACACCTTC. It yields the protein CASNDRGLLGYTF.